These T cell receptor beta chains were read from a single sample in a study of blood T cell repertoires in COVID-19. Method: immunoSEQ multiplex PCR; TCRdb's copy keeps in-frame clones and lacks some. The table lists around 260,000 clones, about nine tenths of them singletons. The sequencing input was peripheral blood. Receptors originate from a man aged 55 to 69 who had recovered from COVID-19. Each CDR3 is given with its conserved first and last residue. D genes are given only for firm matches. Where a row states a size, it is once, few, many or the class of an expanded clone; other rows omit it.

>TRBD2|TRBV4-1|.|TRBJ2-7
TGCGCCAGCAGCCTAAAGAGAGGCGGGGGGGCGGACTACGAGCAGTACTTC
CASSLKRGGGADYEQYF
>TRBD1|TRBV2|.|TRBJ2-1
TGTGCCAGCAGAACTGGGACAGATTACAATGAGCAGTTCTTC
CASRTGTDYNEQFF
>TRBD2|TRBV19|.|TRBJ2-7
TGTGCCAGTAGCGTGACAGCAGGGAGGGGCTCCTACGAGCAGTACTTC
CASSVTAGRGSYEQYF
>.|TRBV21-1|.|TRBJ2-1
TGTGCCAGCAGCAACCGGGACTGCCAGTTCTTC
CASSNRDCQFF
>.|TRBV29-1|.|TRBJ1-6
TGCAGCGTGCGGGACGGTAATTCACCCCTCCACTTT
CSVRDGNSPLHF
>.|TRBV3-1/TRBV3-2|once|TRBJ2-7
TGTGCCAGCAGCCAATCTCACAGCTCCCTCTTCGGGCAGTACTTC
CASSQSHSSLFGQYF
>.|TRBV5-5|.|TRBJ2-7
TGTGCCAGCAGCTTGTTGAACAGGGAAACCTACGAGCAGTACTTC
CASSLLNRETYEQYF
>TRBD1|TRBV4-1|.|TRBJ2-7
TGCGCCAGCAGCACCACGGACAGGGTCTACGAGCAGTACTTC
CASSTTDRVYEQYF
>.|TRBV6-5|.|TRBJ1-6
TGTGCCAGCAGTTACTCCCGGGCAGGGCCGAGTTCACCCCTCCACTTT
CASSYSRAGPSSPLHF
>.|TRBV11-2|.|TRBJ2-7
TGTGCCAGCAGCTCGACAGCCTACGAGCAGTACTTC
CASSSTAYEQYF
>.|TRBV11-3|.|TRBJ2-1
TGTGCCAGCAGCTTAGGAGGAGTTGTCTCCTACAATGAGCAGTTCTTC
CASSLGGVVSYNEQFF
>.|TRBV10-1|.|TRBJ2-3
TGCGCCAGCAGTGATGGGGGGTCCACAGATACGCAGTATTTT
CASSDGGSTDTQYF
>TRBD1|TRBV7-2|few|TRBJ1-1
TGTGCCAGCAGCTACGGGACAGGGCTTTTGGGCACTGAAGCTTTCTTT
CASSYGTGLLGTEAFF
>.|TRBV15|few|TRBJ1-6
TGTGCCACCAGCATAGGTGGGGGCACCCTCCACTTT
CATSIGGGTLHF
>TRBD2|TRBV6-2/TRBV6-3|once|TRBJ2-7
TGTGCCAGCAACCCAGGGACTAGCGATTACGAGCAGTACTTC
CASNPGTSDYEQYF
>.|TRBV19|.|TRBJ2-5
TGTGCCAGTAGTATTCCGGGGGAGACCCAGTACTTC
CASSIPGETQYF
>TRBD1|TRBV30|.|TRBJ2-7
TGTGCCTGGAGTTCCCCAGGGGGCCTAAGGCAGTACTTC
CAWSSPGGLRQYF
>.|TRBV27|.|TRBJ2-1
TGTGCCAGCAGTTTTTATGGAGCTTCGCAGTTCTTC
CASSFYGASQFF
>TRBD1|TRBV9|once|TRBJ1-2
TGTGCCAGCAGCGTCGGGACAGGGAGCCCTAACTATGGCTACACCTTC
CASSVGTGSPNYGYTF
>.|TRBV5-4|.|TRBJ2-3
TGTGCCAGCAGCACAGCCACAGATACGCAGTATTTT
CASSTATDTQYF
>TRBD1|TRBV19|.|TRBJ2-2
TGTGCCAGTACCTCTAACTCCGGACAGGGGGCGGCCACCGGGGAGCTGTTTTTT
CASTSNSGQGAATGELFF
>.|TRBV2|.|TRBJ1-4
TGTGCCAGCAATGTGACACCAGAAAAACTGTTTTTT
CASNVTPEKLFF
>TRBD1|TRBV9|.|TRBJ1-2
TGTGCCAGCAGCGTAGTGACAGGGGAGGGCTACACCTTC
CASSVVTGEGYTF
>.|TRBV30|.|TRBJ1-5
TGTGCCTGGAGCCCCTCCAGGGATTCCGGTAGCAATCAGCCCCAGCATTTT
CAWSPSRDSGSNQPQHF
>.|TRBV3-1/TRBV3-2|.|TRBJ2-7
TGTGCCAGCAGCCAAGCCCCCATGAGAGCCTACGAGCAGTACTTC
CASSQAPMRAYEQYF
>TRBD1|TRBV12-5|.|TRBJ1-4
TGTGCTAGTGGTGTCCGACAGGGACCTAATGAAAAACTGTTTTTT
CASGVRQGPNEKLFF
>TRBD2|TRBV11-2|.|TRBJ2-7
TGTGCCAGCAGCTTAGTTGGTACTAGCGGGGCCTACGAGCAGTACTTC
CASSLVGTSGAYEQYF
>.|TRBV19|few|TRBJ1-1
TGTGCCAGTAGCCCCGGCTCGGGAGGGGCGATGAACACTGAAGCTTTCTTT
CASSPGSGGAMNTEAFF
>TRBD2|TRBV5-1|.|TRBJ2-3
TGCGCCAGCCATGTTAGCGGGGGCACAGATACGCAGTATTTT
CASHVSGGTDTQYF
>.|TRBV7-2|.|TRBJ1-1
TGTGCCAGCAGCAGACATTTCGGGGGGCCGGACACTGAAGCTTTCTTT
CASSRHFGGPDTEAFF
>.|TRBV27|.|TRBJ1-5
TGTGCCAGCAGTTCAGGACCGGGGGAGCCCCAGCATTTT
CASSSGPGEPQHF
>TRBD1|TRBV19|.|TRBJ2-7
TGTGCCAGCCGTAAGGGGGCCGCGGCCTACGAGCAGTACTTC
CASRKGAAAYEQYF
>.|TRBV24-1|.|TRBJ2-7
TGTGCCACCTCCCTTGGACGGACAACCTACGAGCAGTACTTC
CATSLGRTTYEQYF
>TRBD1|TRBV7-3|.|TRBJ2-7
TGTGCCAGCAGCTTAACCGGGACAGGGGAACAGTACTTC
CASSLTGTGEQYF
>TRBD2|TRBV6-5|.|TRBJ2-7
TGTGCCAGCAGCCCCGGACTAGCGGGGGGCGACGAGCAGTACTTC
CASSPGLAGGDEQYF
>TRBD1|TRBV19|.|TRBJ1-5
TGTGCCAGTACTAGGACGTCATCGGGACAGGGGTCACCCCAGCATTTT
CASTRTSSGQGSPQHF
>TRBD1|TRBV5-1|.|TRBJ1-1
TGCGCCAGCAGCACCCTACAGGGGGCGGTCACTGAAGCTTTCTTT
CASSTLQGAVTEAFF
>.|TRBV19|few|TRBJ1-1
TGTGCCAGTAGTATAGGTCCGGGACACCACACTGAAGCTTTCTTT
CASSIGPGHHTEAFF
>.|TRBV9|.|TRBJ1-1
TGTGCCAGCAGCGTATGGTCAGGGGTGGACACTGAAGCTTTCTTT
CASSVWSGVDTEAFF
>.|TRBV29-1|.|TRBJ1-1
TGCAGCGTTGAAGGGGGATGGGGGGACACTGAAGCTTTCTTT
CSVEGGWGDTEAFF
>TRBD2|TRBV7-2|.|TRBJ2-5
TGTGCCAGCAGCCGTAGCGGGTACCAAGAGACCCAGTACTTC
CASSRSGYQETQYF
>.|TRBV5-6|.|TRBJ1-1
TGTGCCAGCAGCTTGGCCAGGTTGGGTAGAGCTTTCTTT
CASSLARLGRAFF
>.|TRBV7-9|.|TRBJ1-5
TGTGCCAGCAGCTTAGTGGGCCACAGGGAAGCTAATCAGCCCCAGCATTTT
CASSLVGHREANQPQHF
>TRBD2|TRBV3-1/TRBV3-2|.|TRBJ2-7
TGTGCCAGCAGCCTTAGCGGGGGAACATACTACGAGCAGTACTTC
CASSLSGGTYYEQYF
>.|TRBV27|.|TRBJ2-5
TGTGCCAGCAGCCAAGGGGCCGGGGAGACCCAGTACTTC
CASSQGAGETQYF
>.|TRBV3-1/TRBV3-2|.|TRBJ1-5
TGTGCCAGCAGCCAGAGGCACACCAATCAGCCCCAGCATTTT
CASSQRHTNQPQHF
>.|TRBV4-2|.|TRBJ2-7
TGTGCCAGCAGCCAAGCCGGAGTCGGCGCCTACGAGCAGTACTTC
CASSQAGVGAYEQYF
>TRBD1|TRBV6-1|.|TRBJ1-1
TGTGCCAGCAGTGAAGGACAGGGGGCTTCTTATGCTGAAGCTTTCTTT
CASSEGQGASYAEAFF
>.|TRBV7-2|.|TRBJ1-6
TGTGCCAGCAGTCCCCAGGGGCCCTATAATTCACCCCTCCACTTT
CASSPQGPYNSPLHF
>TRBD1|TRBV3-1/TRBV3-2|few|TRBJ2-5
TGTGCCAGCAGCACAGGGGGCTTGAAGACCCAGTACTTC
CASSTGGLKTQYF
>.|TRBV10-1|.|TRBJ1-2
TGCGCCAGCAGTAGGACAGCCCTTTATGGCTACACCTTC
CASSRTALYGYTF
>TRBD1|TRBV5-4|.|TRBJ1-4
TGTGCCAGCAGCCTCGGGACAGGGATAACTAATGAAAAACTGTTTTTT
CASSLGTGITNEKLFF
>TRBD2|TRBV30|.|TRBJ2-2
TGTGCCTGGAGTCAACTAGCGGGGGCCGGGGAGCTGTTTTTT
CAWSQLAGAGELFF
>.|TRBV19|.|TRBJ2-7
TGTGCCAGTAGTGATAACGACATGACGACAACCTACGAGCAGTACTTC
CASSDNDMTTTYEQYF
>.|TRBV13|.|TRBJ1-3
TGTGCCAGCAGCGGACGGACAGCTGGAAACACCATATATTTT
CASSGRTAGNTIYF
>.|TRBV24-1|.|TRBJ2-1
TGTGCCACCAGTGACACAGGGTCATCCTACAATGAGCAGTTCTTC
CATSDTGSSYNEQFF
>.|TRBV9|.|TRBJ2-1
TGTGCCAGCAGCGTAGACCCTAGCGCGATCAATGAGCAGTTCTTC
CASSVDPSAINEQFF
>.|TRBV5-8|.|TRBJ2-3
TGTGCCAGCAGCAAGGGACTTTATACGCAGTATTTT
CASSKGLYTQYF
>TRBD1|TRBV5-1|.|TRBJ2-1
TGCGCCAGCAGATCCCAAGTTACCGGGACAGGGGGCAATGAGCAGTTCTTC
CASRSQVTGTGGNEQFF
>TRBD1|TRBV5-1|.|TRBJ1-1
TGCGCCAGCAGCACCCGACAGGGACCGAACACTGAAGCTTTCTTT
CASSTRQGPNTEAFF